The rows below give T cell receptor beta chains drawn from one sample of a study of cytomegalovirus exposure and HLA in healthy donors. Here immunoSEQ multiplex PCR was the method, and the copy in TCRdb shows in-frame clones only, minus some. This table holds more than 140,000 clones, about 88% found once. The sequencing sample was made of PBMCs. The receptors here all came from a woman between 18 and 29 years old in good health and CMV-seropositive. The CDR3 runs from the conserved cysteine through the conserved F or W. The order of the fields is J gene, D gene, clone size, V gene, CDR3 protein, CDR3 DNA. D genes are given only for firm matches. Rows give clone size only sometimes, using once, few, many, or a class for an expanded clone.

TRBJ2-7,TRBD1,NA,TRBV15,CATSTGSTYEQYF,TGTGCCACCTCGACAGGGTCTACCTACGAGCAGTACTTC
TRBJ2-5,TRBD2,NA,TRBV28,CASSLQLAGAKETQYF,TGTGCCAGCAGTTTACAGCTAGCGGGAGCCAAAGAGACCCAGTACTTC
TRBJ2-3,NA,NA,TRBV4-1,CASSPPASGTDTQYF,TGCGCCAGCAGCCCTCCGGCTAGCGGCACAGATACGCAGTATTTT
TRBJ2-7,TRBD2,NA,TRBV6-5,CASSYSSSGRYEQYF,TGTGCCAGCAGTTACTCGTCTAGCGGGAGGTACGAGCAGTACTTC
TRBJ2-7,TRBD1,NA,TRBV5-6,CASSSAGYLQGLPYEQYF,TGTGCCAGCAGCTCGGCGGGCTACTTACAGGGGCTCCCCTACGAGCAGTACTTC
TRBJ1-1,NA,few,TRBV10-3,CAISEAVPGLNTEAFF,TGTGCCATCAGTGAGGCTGTCCCAGGGTTGAACACTGAAGCTTTCTTT
TRBJ2-5,TRBD1,NA,TRBV5-6,CASSQQGAEETQYF,TGTGCCAGCAGCCAACAGGGGGCTGAAGAGACCCAGTACTTC
TRBJ2-7,TRBD2,NA,TRBV10-1,CASSPRLAGDYEQYF,TGCGCCAGCAGTCCACGACTAGCGGGAGATTACGAGCAGTACTTC
TRBJ2-5,NA,NA,TRBV30,CAWGRPQETQYF,TGTGCCTGGGGCCGTCCGCAAGAGACCCAGTACTTC
TRBJ2-2,NA,NA,TRBV29-1,CSANGGGGTGELFF,TGCAGCGCCAACGGGGGAGGCGGCACCGGGGAGCTGTTTTTT
TRBJ2-3,NA,NA,TRBV2,CASSVLQYTTDTQYF,TGTGCCAGCAGCGTTCTTCAGTATACAACAGATACGCAGTATTTT